This T cell receptor beta chain was retrieved from a study of cytomegalovirus exposure and HLA in healthy donors. Study-wide background: Most donors, 70% to 85% of approximately 400 genotyped, fell in the Caucasian-associated ancestry cluster.

Vbeta (60) and Jbeta (13) primers were used in the PCR. The data were produced by immunoSEQ multiplex PCR, yet TCRdb's version contains in-frame clones alone and is incomplete. The data hold 110,000 to 150,000 clones, with under 80% observed a single time. This CDR3 contains 15 residues. Per germline, CDR1 MDHEN and CDR2 SYDVKM. After removal of 6 bases from V and 3 bases from J, the junction contained 10 bases not matched to a gene. Sample: PBMCs. V is TRBV28 and J is TRBJ1-2, with 7 positions matching TRBD1. The TCR comes from a man aged 18-30 years in good health and CMV-seropositive. The CDR3 DNA reads as TGTGCCAGCAGGTCCGCGACAGGGCCTTACTATGGCTACACCTTC. Protein sequence: CASRSATGPYYGYTF.